These T cell receptor beta chains were read from a single sample in a study of tumor-infiltrating lymphocytes in primary liver carcinoma. TCRdb recomputed calls from the multiplex PCR reads with MiXCR, one row per CDR3 protein. The sample comprises more than 95,000 distinct CDR3 sequences, around 64% of which are singletons, and 7.5% to 8.5% rests with the top ten. The specimen was liver tumor tissue from sampling region 3. These receptors all stem from a woman aged 60-70 years with primary liver carcinoma and hepatitis B virus infection. CDR3s include the opening cysteine and the closing phenylalanine or tryptophan. The D gene is left open where the match is weak. Clone size is given for some rows only: seen once, a few or many times, or a class if the clone is expanded.

>13|TRBV29-1|TRBJ1-2|-|-
TGTAGCGCCGAAGACAGGCCCCGCGGCGGCTACACCTTC
CSAEDRPRGGYTF
>13|TRBV29-1|TRBJ2-3|-|-
TGCAGCGTTGGTCTAGAGGTCACAGATACGCAGTATTTT
CSVGLEVTDTQYF
>19|TRBV20-1|TRBJ1-5|-|TRBD1
TGCAGTGCCTCGGACAGGGCAAAGAGCCTGATCACTAGCAATCAGCCCCAGCATTTT
CSASDRAKSLITSNQPQHF
>15|TRBV2|TRBJ2-7|-|-
TGCGCCAGCAGTCGGAGCAGGACGGTGTCCTACGAGCAGTACTTC
CASSRSRTVSYEQYF
>14|TRBV11-3|TRBJ2-1|-|-
TGTACTAGCAGCTCTTCAGCGGGCAACAATGAGCAGTTCTTC
CTSSSSAGNNEQFF
>15|TRBV11-2|TRBJ2-1|-|-
TGTGCCAGCAGCTTGCCGGGATTATGGGACAATGAACTGCTCTTC
CASSLPGLWDNELLF
>16|TRBV12-3/TRBV12-4|TRBJ2-3|-|-
TGTGCTAGCAGTCCAGGGGACATAATCTACACAGATACGCAGTATTTT
CASSPGDIIYTDTQYF
>15|TRBV28|TRBJ1-5|many|-
TGTGCCAGCAGTCCCAGATGGGGAGGGAATCAGCCCCAGCATTTT
CASSPRWGGNQPQHF
>15|TRBV28|TRBJ1-2|few|-
TGTGCCAGCAGTTTTATTTCCAACCCACTCTATGGCTACACCTTC
CASSFISNPLYGYTF
>15|TRBV6-4|TRBJ2-1|-|TRBD2
TGTGCCAGCAGTGCCGGACTAGCGGGACACAATGAGCGGTTCTTC
CASSAGLAGHNERFF
>17|TRBV28|TRBJ2-5|-|-
TGTGCCAGCAGTAAAGCCCTCCCGCAGCTACTACAAGAGACCCAGTACTTC
CASSKALPQLLQETQYF
>15|TRBV5-4|TRBJ2-5|-|-
TGTGCCAGCAGCCAGTCTCCGGACAGCCAAGAGACCCAGTACTTC
CASSQSPDSQETQYF
>15|TRBV6-5|TRBJ1-1|many|-
TGTGCCAGCAGTTACGCGTTGGCGGGGAACACTGAAGCTTTCTTT
CASSYALAGNTEAFF
>15|TRBV11-1|TRBJ2-1|-|TRBD2
TGTACCAGCAGCTCGACTAGCGGTCTACACAATGAGCAGTTATTC
CTSSSTSGLHNEQLF
>11|TRBV19|TRBJ1-2|-|-
TGTGCCAGTAGTTACGGCCGTGGCTACTCCTTC
CASSYGRGYSF
>16|TRBV6-2/TRBV6-3|TRBJ2-3|many|TRBD2
TGTGCCAGCAGTTACTCGCAGGGCGGGAGTCTAGATACGCAGTATTTT
CASSYSQGGSLDTQYF
>11|TRBV6-6|TRBJ1-2|-|-
TGTGCCAGCAGTTGGGTCAGGGGCTACGCCTTC
CASSWVRGYAF
>15|TRBV6-5|TRBJ1-1|once|-
TGTGCTAGCAGTTACGGGGGGGCGCTGAACACTGAAGCTGTCTTT
CASSYGGALNTEAVF
>16|TRBV11-3|TRBJ2-3|-|-
TGTGCCAGCAGCTTAGATGTAAAGCCAGGCACAGCTGCGCAGTATTTT
CASSLDVKPGTAAQYF
>13|TRBV11-3|TRBJ1-2|-|-
TGTGCTAGCAGTTTACGGCAGGCGAGATGCTACACCTTC
CASSLRQARCYTF
>15|TRBV12-3/TRBV12-4|TRBJ1-2|many|-
TGTGCCAGCAGTTTTCGGACGATTGGAGCGACGGGCTACACCTTC
CASSFRTIGATGYTF
>16|TRBV5-6|TRBJ2-5|many|TRBD2
TGTGCCAGCAGCGATTTAGCGGGAACGGATCAAGAGACCCAGTACTTC
CASSDLAGTDQETQYF
>15|TRBV11-1|TRBJ2-7|-|-
TGTGCCAGCAGTCCTCGGACAGTAGGACTACGCGAGCAGTGCTTC
CASSPRTVGLREQCF
>15|TRBV6-1|TRBJ2-7|-|-
TGTGCCAGCAGTGAAGTAGGACTCGCAACCTACGAGCGGTACTTC
CASSEVGLATYERYF
>16|TRBV12-3/TRBV12-4|TRBJ2-1|many|TRBD2
TGTGCCAGCAGTTTCCGGACTAGCGGGAGCCACAATGAGCAGTTCTTC
CASSFRTSGSHNEQFF
>14|TRBV11-3|TRBJ2-2|-|-
TGTGCCAACAGCTTACCGGGAATCACCGGGGAGCCGTTTTTT
CANSLPGITGEPFF
>14|TRBV29-1|TRBJ2-1|-|-
TGCAGCGTTGGAGCAGGAGTGAACATCAATGAGCAGTTCTTC
CSVGAGVNINEQFF
>20|TRBV6-6|TRBJ2-2|-|TRBD2
TGTGCCAGCAGTTACTTGAAAAGTCGTAGCGGGCGAGCGAACACCGGGGAGCTGGTTTTT
CASSYLKSRSGRANTGELVF
>16|TRBV7-9|TRBJ2-5|-|TRBD2
TGTGCCAGCAGCTTAAGAACTAGCGGGACACAAGATACCCAGTACTTC
CASSLRTSGTQDTQYF
>15|TRBV11-3|TRBJ2-2|-|-
TGTGACAGCAGCCCGAGGGTCGTCCTATCCGGTGAGCTGTTTTTT
CDSSPRVVLSGELFF
>15|TRBV11-3|TRBJ2-1|-|-
TGTGCCAGCAGCCAAGATGTAGGACGACCTAATGAGCAGTTTTTC
CASSQDVGRPNEQFF
>10|TRBV29-1|TRBJ2-3|-|-
TGCATCGTGGACATAGATACGCAGTATTTT
CIVDIDTQYF
>15|TRBV11-2|TRBJ2-5|-|-
TGTGCCAGCAGGATTTGGGGGACGAGCCAAGAGACCCAGTACTTC
CASRIWGTSQETQYF
>20|TRBV11-2|TRBJ2-3|-|TRBD2
TGTGCCAGCAGCTTAGATCTATGTGGATTAGCGGGAGAAGGGATAGATACCCAGTATTTT
CASSLDLCGLAGEGIDTQYF
>12|TRBV12-3/TRBV12-4|TRBJ2-4|many|TRBD2
TGTGCCAGCAGTTTAGCGCGGGGGGCTCAGTACTTC
CASSLARGAQYF
>18|TRBV6-5|TRBJ2-6|-|-
TGTGCCAGCAGTTCCAGTCCCGGGGCAGGGCTCGGGGCCAACGTCCTGACTTTC
CASSSSPGAGLGANVLTF
>14|TRBV6-2/TRBV6-3|TRBJ2-5|-|-
TGTGCCAGCAATCCCCGATACCCAAATGAGACCCAGTACTTC
CASNPRYPNETQYF
>16|TRBV11-2|TRBJ1-1|-|-
TGTGTCAGCAGCCCACCCGGGGGGGCGCGAACCACTGAAGCTTCCTTT
CVSSPPGGARTTEASF
>14|TRBV11-2|TRBJ2-7|medium-sized|-
TGTGCCAGCAGCTTAGCAGCGTGGGGGTACGAGCAGTACTTC
CASSLAAWGYEQYF
>16|TRBV4-1|TRBJ2-7|-|-
TGCACCAGCAGCCAAGATTGGCTCAGGAGCTCCTACGAGCAGTATTTC
CTSSQDWLRSSYEQYF
>16|TRBV28|TRBJ1-1|few|-
TGTGCCAGCAGCCTAGAAGGAAGGACCCCGAGGACTGAAGCTTTCTTT
CASSLEGRTPRTEAFF
>14|TRBV29-1|TRBJ2-7|many|TRBD2
TGCAGCGTTTCGACTAGCGGGAGACTCTACGAGCAGTACTTC
CSVSTSGRLYEQYF
>13|TRBV6-5|TRBJ2-7|many|TRBD1
TGTGCCAGCAGTTACCGGGACAGCTACGAGCAGTACTTC
CASSYRDSYEQYF